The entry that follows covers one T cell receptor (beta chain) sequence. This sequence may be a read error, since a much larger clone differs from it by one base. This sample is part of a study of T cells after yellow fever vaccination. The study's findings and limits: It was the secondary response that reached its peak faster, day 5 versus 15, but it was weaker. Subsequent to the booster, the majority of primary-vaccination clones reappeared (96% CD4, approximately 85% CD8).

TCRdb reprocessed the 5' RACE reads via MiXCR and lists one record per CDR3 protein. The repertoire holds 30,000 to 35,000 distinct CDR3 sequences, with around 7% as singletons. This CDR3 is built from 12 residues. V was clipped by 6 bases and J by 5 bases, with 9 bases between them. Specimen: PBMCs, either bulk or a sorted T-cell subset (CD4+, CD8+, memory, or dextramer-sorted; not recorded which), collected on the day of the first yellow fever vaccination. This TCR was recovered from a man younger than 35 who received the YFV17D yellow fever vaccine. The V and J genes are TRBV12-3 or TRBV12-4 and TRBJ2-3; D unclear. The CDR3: CASSIGQDTQYF. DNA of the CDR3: TGTGCCAGCAGCATAGGGCAAGATACGCAGTATTTT.